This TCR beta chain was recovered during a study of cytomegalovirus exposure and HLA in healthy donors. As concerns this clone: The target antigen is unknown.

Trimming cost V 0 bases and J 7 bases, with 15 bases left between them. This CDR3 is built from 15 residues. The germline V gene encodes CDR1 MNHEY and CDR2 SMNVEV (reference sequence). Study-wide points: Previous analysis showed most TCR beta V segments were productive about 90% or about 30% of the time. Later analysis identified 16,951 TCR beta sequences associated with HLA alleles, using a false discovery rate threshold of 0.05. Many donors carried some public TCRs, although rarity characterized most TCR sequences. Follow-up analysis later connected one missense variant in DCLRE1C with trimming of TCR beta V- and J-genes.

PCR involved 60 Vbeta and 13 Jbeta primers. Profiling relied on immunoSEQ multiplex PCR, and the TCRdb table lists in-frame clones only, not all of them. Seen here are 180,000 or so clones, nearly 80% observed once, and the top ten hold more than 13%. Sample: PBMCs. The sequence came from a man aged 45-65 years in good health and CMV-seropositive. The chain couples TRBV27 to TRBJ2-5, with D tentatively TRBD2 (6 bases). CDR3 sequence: CASSLSAGGAGTQYF. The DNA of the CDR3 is TGTGCCAGCAGTTTATCTGCGGGCGGGGCCGGGACCCAGTACTTC.